This T cell receptor beta chain derives from a study of technical replicates of blood from a few donors. The assay was immunoSEQ multiplex PCR, and TCRdb's table has in-frame clones only and misses some. Of 50,000 to 70,000 clones in the sample, approximately 87% were seen once. CDR1 is LGHNA and CDR2 is YSLEER in the germline V gene. With 0 bases removed from V and 2 bases from J, the gap between germline ends came to 8 bases. The CDR3 consists of 15 residues. This chain joins TRBV4-3 and TRBJ1-5, with TRBD1 as a possible D gene (5 bases). Sequenced input: PBMCs. The origin of this receptor is a human donor in good health. Some clones in this sample may be carry-over from other donors' samples. The CDR3 DNA is TGCGCCAGCAGCCAAGAAACAGGCGGCAATCAGCCCCAGCATTTT. Protein: CASSQETGGNQPQHF.